The 19 T cell receptor beta chains below come from one sample, sequenced in a study of vaccination effects on CD4 cells after COVID-19. Their antigens remain unidentified. Pools of viral peptides were used by the ViraFEST assay to expand antigen-specific CD4+ T cells ahead of sequencing. Following culture for more than 9 days, CD4+ T cells were isolated. Two-dose vaccination with either BNT162b2 or mRNA-1273 was given to the participants. Libraries were prepared by immunoSEQ multiplex PCR; TCRdb keeps only in-frame clonotypes and omits some of them. The sample lists around 81,000 clones, over 70% occurring once. Sequenced material: CD4+ T cells from PBMCs cultured with HCoV-OC43 spike peptides, taken after COVID-19 vaccination. Subset reported: HCoV-OC43 spike overlapping peptide pool stimulation. These receptors were obtained from a human donor who received a COVID-19 vaccine.

The CDR3 DNA follows: TGTGCCAGCAGTGAAGCGGGGGCGCAGACTGAAGCTTTCTTT. Its translation is CASSEAGAQTEAFF. The chain joins TRBV6-1 to TRBJ1-1, with D perhaps matching TRBD1 (6 bases). V lost 0 bases, J lost 5 bases, and 10 bases lay in between. Per the germline V gene, CDR1 is MNHNS and CDR2 is SASEGT. This CDR3 has 14 amino acids.

This clone was observed once. The chain couples TRBV6-1 to TRBJ1-4, with D perhaps TRBD1 (5 bases). This CDR3 comprises 16 residues. Germline values: CDR1 MNHNS, CDR2 SASEGT. Trimming removed 2 bases from V and 5 bases from J, with 15 bases in between. The CDR3 DNA reads TGTGCCAGCAGTGAATCGAGGGGACTGATGAATGAAAAACTGTTTTTT. It translates to CASSESRGLMNEKLFF.

This rearrangement joins TRBV7-9 to TRBJ2-3, with D unresolved. The CDR3 runs 14 residues. CDR1 is SEHNR and CDR2 is FQNEAQ in the germline V gene (reference sequence). V was trimmed by 2 bases and J by 0 bases, leaving 6 bases between them. The CDR3 reads CASSLSTSTDTQYF. The CDR3 coding sequence is TGTGCCAGCAGCTTAAGTACTAGCACAGATACGCAGTATTTT.

The V and J genes are TRBV28 and TRBJ1-2; D call uncertain. The ends were cut back, 3 bases at V and 6 bases at J, with 11 bases in the middle. The CDR3 runs 13 residues. CDR1 and CDR2 (germline): MDHEN, SYDVKM. The CDR3 nucleotides are TGTGCCAGCAGTTTGCGGCAACATGATGGCTACACCTTC. Protein product: CASSLRQHDGYTF.

This clone appeared once. CDR3 sequence reads: CATTSGSNTGELFF. CDR3 nucleotides: TGTGCCACCACCAGCGGCTCGAACACCGGGGAGCTGTTTTTT. V and J are TRBV24-1 and TRBJ2-2, with D perhaps matching TRBD2 (5 bases). V lost 8 bases to trimming and J lost 0 bases, with 9 bases between them. CDR1 is KGHDR, CDR2 SFDVKD, per germline. This CDR3 has 14 amino acids.

This clone came up a few times. The chain uses TRBV7-2 and TRBJ1-2, with no clear D. In germline, CDR1 is SGHTA, CDR2 FQGNSA. The CDR3 loop spans 14 amino acids. V lost 8 bases and J lost 5, with 18 bases in between. CDR3 bases: TGTGCCAGCTCTCTGAGGGAGGCGACTTATGGCTACACCTTC. It encodes CASSLREATYGYTF.

J is TRBJ1-6 and V is TRBV5-4, with 7 bases aligning to TRBD1. The trim removed 4 bases at V and 9 bases at J, leaving 7 bases unmatched. This CDR3 is built from 14 residues. Germline V gene sequence: CDR1 SGHNT, CDR2 YYREEE (reference sequence). CDR3 region: CASSRGGESSPLHF. DNA of the CDR3: TGTGCCAGCAGCCGAGGGGGCGAGTCTTCACCCCTCCACTTT.

The table lists this clone with a count of one. The chain combines TRBV27 with TRBJ1-1; weak D call: TRBD1 (5 bases). The CDR3 contains 14 residues. Germline CDR1 is MNHEY and CDR2 is SMNVEV (reference sequence). The V gene lost 5 bases and the J gene lost 1 base, with 11 bases spanning the gap. The CDR3 sequence: CASSPQGRNTEAFF. CDR3 coding DNA: TGTGCCAGCAGTCCTCAGGGTAGGAACACTGAAGCTTTCTTT.

The DNA of the CDR3 is TGTGCCAGCAGCTTGGGGCAGGGGGATTACTATGGCTACACCTTC. This translates into CASSLGQGDYYGYTF. The chain combines TRBV7-2 with TRBJ1-2, with 7 bases matching TRBD1. Germline V lookup: CDR1 SGHTA, CDR2 FQGNSA. This CDR3 region has 15 residues. J gave up 3 bases and V 3 bases, and 7 bases lay outside the gene matches. Using reference TRBV7-2 and TRBJ1-2 for the parts outside the CDR3, the full variable domain is GAGVSQSPSNKVTEKGKDVELRCDPISGHTALYWYRQSLGQGLEFLIYFQGNSAPDKSGLPSDRFSAERTGGSVSTLTIQRTQQEDSAVYLCASSLGQGDYYGYTFGSGTRLTVV.

As regards this clone: The sample holds other DNA sequences that translate to the same CDR3. The chain is built from TRBV12-3 or TRBV12-4 and TRBJ1-1; D is ambiguous. Trimming removed 5 bases from V and 3 bases from J, with 7 bases in between. This CDR3 contains 12 residues. In nucleotides, the CDR3 is TGTGCCAGCAGTCCTGGATACACTGAAGCTTTCTTT. Amino acids: CASSPGYTEAFF.

CDR3 coding DNA: TGCGCCAGCAGGGAAGGAGTACAGATTAAAGAGACCCAGTACTTC. Residues: CASREGVQIKETQYF. This chain uses TRBV5-1 with TRBJ2-5; D not resolved. This CDR3 is 15 amino acids long. V was cut by 5 bases and J by 3 bases, with 17 bases left in between. CDR1 is SGHRS and CDR2 is YFSETQ in the germline V gene.

This clone was observed a few times. The V gene is TRBV2, the J gene TRBJ2-7; tentative D call: TRBD2 (6 bases). Per germline, CDR1 SNHLY and CDR2 FYNNEI. The CDR3 has 11 amino acids. Written as DNA, the CDR3 is TGTGCCAGCAGTGTGGGGGGAGACCTGAACGTC. It codes for CASSVGGDLNV.

This rearrangement joins TRBV7-2 to TRBJ1-5; D gene ambiguous. The CDR3 covers 13 residues. V was pared by 1 base and J by 3 bases, with 4 bases between. Germline loops: CDR1 SGHTA, CDR2 FQGNSA. This chain's CDR3 is CASSLDPNQPQHF. The CDR3 DNA sequence: TGTGCCAGCAGCTTAGACCCCAATCAGCCCCAGCATTTT.

This clone occurred once. The gene calls are TRBV5-1 and TRBJ2-3; 7 bases are a match to TRBD1. Germline CDR1 SGHRS, CDR2 YFSETQ. The CDR3 has 14 amino acids. J was trimmed by 1 base and V by 5 bases; bases with no gene match: 4. CDR3 sequence: CASRPGTGTDTQYF. The CDR3 bases are TGCGCCAGCAGGCCCGGGACAGGCACAGATACGCAGTATTTT.

This chain connects TRBV18 to TRBJ1-2; 7 bases agree with TRBD1. The V segment lost 3 bases and the J segment 3 bases; nucleotides outside the gene matches: 7. CDR1 is KGHSH and CDR2 is LQKENI in the germline V gene. The CDR3 covers 15 residues. The CDR3 bases are TGTGCCAGCTCACCCAGACAGGGTATAGACTATGGCTACACCTTC. Translated, it gives CASSPRQGIDYGYTF.

This clone was observed a handful of times. The DNA for the CDR3 is TGCGCCAGCCGCCAGAGTGGGACCTCCTACAATGAGCAGTTCTTC. It encodes CASRQSGTSYNEQFF. The chain carries TRBV5-1 and TRBJ2-1, with D perhaps matching TRBD1 or TRBD2 (5 bases each). Germline assignment: CDR1 SGHRS and CDR2 YFSETQ. The V gene lost 7 bases and the J gene lost 0 bases, with 14 bases spanning the gap. This CDR3 comprises 15 residues. Full variable domain (rest looked up from reference TRBV5-1 and TRBJ2-1): KAGVTQTPRYLIKTRGQQVTLSCSPISGHRSVSWYQQTPGQGLQFLFEYFSETQRNKGNFPGRFSGRQFSNSRSEMNVSTLELGDSALYLCASRQSGTSYNEQFFGPGTRLTVL.

This clone was picked up a small number of times. The V gene is TRBV9, the J gene TRBJ2-5; D is uncertain. Germline assignment: CDR1 SGDLS and CDR2 YYNGEE. Trimming removed 3 bases from V and 1 base from J, with 7 bases in between. This CDR3 spans 13 amino acids. DNA for the CDR3: TGTGCCAGCAGCGGGGCAGGCCAAGAGACCCAGTACTTC. Translation gives CASSGAGQETQYF.

The chain carries TRBV27 and TRBJ2-1; no firm D call. From germline, CDR1 is MNHEY and CDR2 SMNVEV (reference sequence). The CDR3 sequence is 13 residues long. V was cut by 0 bases and J by 11 bases, with 11 bases left in between. The CDR3: CASSLSIDDQQFF. Written as DNA, the CDR3 is TGTGCCAGCAGTTTATCGATCGACGACCAGCAGTTCTTC.

The rearrangement uses TRBV30 and TRBJ1-3; the D is unclear. V was shortened by 5 bases and J by 0 bases, with 11 bases between the two germline ends. CDR3 length: 14 residues. Germline loops: CDR1 GTSNPN, CDR2 SVGIG (reference sequence). CDR3 region: CAWGPTRSGNTIYF. CDR3 DNA sequence: TGTGCCTGGGGCCCGACCCGCTCTGGAAACACCATATATTTT.